This T cell receptor (beta chain) was captured in a study of beta chain features in type 1 diabetes. Study results and limitations: The naive, central memory and Treg TCRB repertoires of patients appeared to be more similar to one another than those of healthy donors. The study found moderately but significantly shorter TCRB CDR3s in all four CD4+ subsets of Type 1 diabetes patients.

Germline V gene data show CDR1 as SGHDN and CDR2 as FVKESK. The V gene end was trimmed by 6 bases and the J gene end by 4 bases; junction bases not matched to a gene: 13. This CDR3 is built from 16 residues. In its sample, this clone was seen a few times. Its antigen is currently unknown. As every portion of the isolated RNA was reverse transcribed, the sequencing read expressed TCRB transcripts. Repertoires were generated with immunoSEQ multiplex PCR, while TCRdb's copy carries only in-frame clones and drops some. The data hold hundreds of thousands of clones, with roughly an eighth observed a single time. Heparinised blood was drawn once per donor, averaging around 120 mL.

The chain employs TRBV14 and TRBJ2-7; 9 bases line up with TRBD1. The TCR originated in a man aged 18 to 30 with type 1 diabetes. Material: naive CD4+ T cells from blood. CDR3 sequence reads: CASSSTPGTGRYEQYF. In DNA, the CDR3 is TGTGCCAGCAGTTCCACTCCCGGGACAGGGAGATACGAGCAGTACTTC.